This TCR beta chain emerged from a study of vaccination and CD4 T cells after COVID-19. Background on the study: Two of the convalescents were Hispanic, and the group consisted of six males and four females. Stimuli were overlapping spike peptide pools of SARS-CoV-2 and three common cold coronaviruses (HCoV-NL63, HCoV-OC43, HCoV-229E). A CEFX pool, an HIV-1 Nef pool, or else no peptide went into the control cultures.

CDR1 is MNHEY, CDR2 SMNVEV, per germline (reference sequence). V was cut by 6 bases and J by 0 bases, with 18 bases left in between. The CDR3 sequence is 16 residues long. Noted treatment: roughly ten-day PBMC culture with coronavirus spike peptide pools or control peptides (ViraFEST assay). Comment on this clonotype: The antigen is unknown.

Oncomine TCR Beta short-read sequencing was applied to DNA from cultured CD4+ T cells. The source of extracted genomic DNA was cultured CD4+ T cells. TCRdb itself ran the PCR reads through MiXCR, one entry per CDR3 protein. This sample has 9,000 to 15,000 distinct CDR3 sequences, with roughly 31% found just once. This chain connects TRBV27 to TRBJ2-7; D may be TRBD2 (7 bases). This receptor was obtained from a human donor who received a COVID-19 vaccine. Specimen: CD4+ T cells from blood, cultured in vitro, collected before SARS-CoV-2 vaccination. The CDR3 here is CASRRGGYTSSYEQYF. As DNA, the CDR3 is TGTGCCAGCAGAAGGGGGGGCTATACGAGCTCCTACGAGCAGTACTTC.